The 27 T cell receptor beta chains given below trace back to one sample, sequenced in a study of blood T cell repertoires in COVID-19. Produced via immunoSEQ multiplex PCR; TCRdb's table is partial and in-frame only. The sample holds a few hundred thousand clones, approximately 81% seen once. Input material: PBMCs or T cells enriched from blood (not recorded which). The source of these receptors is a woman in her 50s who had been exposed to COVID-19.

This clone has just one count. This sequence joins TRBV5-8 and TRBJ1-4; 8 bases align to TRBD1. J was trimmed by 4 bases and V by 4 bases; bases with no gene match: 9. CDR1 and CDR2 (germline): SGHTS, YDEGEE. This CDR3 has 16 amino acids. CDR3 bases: TGTGCCAGCAGCCTGGGGACAGGATCGGATAATGAAAAACTGTTTTTT. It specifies CASSLGTGSDNEKLFF. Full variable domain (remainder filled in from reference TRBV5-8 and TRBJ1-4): EAGVTQSPTHLIKTRGQQATLRCSPISGHTSVYWYQQALGLGLQFLLWYDEGEERNRGNFPPRFSGRQFPNYSSELNVNALELEDSALYLCASSLGTGSDNEKLFFGSGTQLSVL.

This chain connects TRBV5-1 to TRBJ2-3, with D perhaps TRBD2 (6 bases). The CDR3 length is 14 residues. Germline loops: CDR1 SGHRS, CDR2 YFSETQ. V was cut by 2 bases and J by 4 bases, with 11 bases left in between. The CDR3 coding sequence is TGCGCCAGCAGCTTTCAGTCGGGGGCAGATACGCAGTATTTT. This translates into CASSFQSGADTQYF.

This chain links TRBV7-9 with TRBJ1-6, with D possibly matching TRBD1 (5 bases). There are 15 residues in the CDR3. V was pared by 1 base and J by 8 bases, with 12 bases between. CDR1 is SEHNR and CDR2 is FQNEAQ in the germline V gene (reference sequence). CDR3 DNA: TGTGCCAGCAGCTTAGTCGGAGGGGTTGATTCACCCCTCCACTTT. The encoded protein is CASSLVGGVDSPLHF.

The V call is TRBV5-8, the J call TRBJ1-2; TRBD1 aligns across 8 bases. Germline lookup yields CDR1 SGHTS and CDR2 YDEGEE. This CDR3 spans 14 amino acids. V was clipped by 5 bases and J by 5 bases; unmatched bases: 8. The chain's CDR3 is CASSRTGPRYGYTF. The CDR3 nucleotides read TGTGCCAGCAGTAGGACAGGGCCTAGGTATGGCTACACCTTC.

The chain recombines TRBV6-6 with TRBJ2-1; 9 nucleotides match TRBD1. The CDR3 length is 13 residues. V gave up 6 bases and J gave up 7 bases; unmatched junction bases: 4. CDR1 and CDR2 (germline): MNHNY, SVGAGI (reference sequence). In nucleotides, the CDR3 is TGTGCCAGCAGCCCGGGACAGGGAAATGAGCAGTTCTTC. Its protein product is CASSPGQGNEQFF.

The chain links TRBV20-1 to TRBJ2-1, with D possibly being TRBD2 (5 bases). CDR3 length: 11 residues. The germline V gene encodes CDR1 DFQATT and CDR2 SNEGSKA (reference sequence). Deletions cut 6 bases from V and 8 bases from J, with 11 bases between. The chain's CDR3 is CSARRVDEQFF. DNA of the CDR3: TGCAGTGCCAGGCGGGTCGATGAGCAGTTCTTC.

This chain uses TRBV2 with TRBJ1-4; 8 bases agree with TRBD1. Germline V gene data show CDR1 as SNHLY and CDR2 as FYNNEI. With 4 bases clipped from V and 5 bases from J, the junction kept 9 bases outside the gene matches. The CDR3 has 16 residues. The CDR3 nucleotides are TGTGCCAGCAGTGGATTCCCGGGACAGGAGAATGAAAAACTGTTTTTT. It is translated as CASSGFPGQENEKLFF.

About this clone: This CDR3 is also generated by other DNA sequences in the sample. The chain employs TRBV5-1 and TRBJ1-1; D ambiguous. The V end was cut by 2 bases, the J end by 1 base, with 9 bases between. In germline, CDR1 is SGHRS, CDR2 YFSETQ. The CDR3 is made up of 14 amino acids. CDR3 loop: CASSLTGSNTEAFF. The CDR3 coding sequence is TGCGCCAGCAGCTTAACCGGGTCGAACACTGAAGCTTTCTTT. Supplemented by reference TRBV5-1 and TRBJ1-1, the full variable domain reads KAGVTQTPRYLIKTRGQQVTLSCSPISGHRSVSWYQQTPGQGLQFLFEYFSETQRNKGNFPGRFSGRQFSNSRSEMNVSTLELGDSALYLCASSLTGSNTEAFFGQGTRLTVV.

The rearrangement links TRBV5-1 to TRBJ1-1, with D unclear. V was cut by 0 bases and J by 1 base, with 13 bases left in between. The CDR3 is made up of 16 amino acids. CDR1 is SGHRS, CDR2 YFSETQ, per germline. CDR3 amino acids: CASSLGLLRGNTEAFF. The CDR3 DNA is TGCGCCAGCAGCTTGGGACTACTTCGGGGGAACACTGAAGCTTTCTTT.

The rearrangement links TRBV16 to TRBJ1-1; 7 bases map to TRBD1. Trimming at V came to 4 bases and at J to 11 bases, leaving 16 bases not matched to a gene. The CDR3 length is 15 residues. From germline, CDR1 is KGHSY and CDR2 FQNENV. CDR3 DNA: TGTGCCAGCAGCCGTCCGACCGGGACAGCCTCACAGGCTTTCTTT. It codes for CASSRPTGTASQAFF.

The CDR3 protein is CSVEDHRVNMNTEAFF. In nucleotides, the CDR3 is TGCAGCGTTGAAGACCACAGGGTCAATATGAACACTGAAGCTTTCTTT. This rearrangement joins TRBV29-1 to TRBJ1-1, with D perhaps TRBD1 (6 bases). The CDR3 runs to 16 residues. V was trimmed by 0 bases and J by 0 bases, leaving 14 bases between them. CDR1 and CDR2 from the germline V gene are SQVTM and ANQGSEA.

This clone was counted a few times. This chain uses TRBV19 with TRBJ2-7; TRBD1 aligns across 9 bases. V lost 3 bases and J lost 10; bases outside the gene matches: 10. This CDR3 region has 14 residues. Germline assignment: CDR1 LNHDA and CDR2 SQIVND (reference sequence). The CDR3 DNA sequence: TGTGCCAGTAGTATGACCGGGACAGGGAATTCTCAGTACTTC. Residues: CASSMTGTGNSQYF.

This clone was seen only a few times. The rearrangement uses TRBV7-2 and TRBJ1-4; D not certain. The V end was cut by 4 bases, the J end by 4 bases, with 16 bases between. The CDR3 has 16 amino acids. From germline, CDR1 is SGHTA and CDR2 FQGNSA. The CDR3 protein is CASSSSRPGLNEKLFF. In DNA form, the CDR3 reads TGTGCCAGCAGCTCCTCCCGGCCAGGCCTTAATGAAAAACTGTTTTTT.

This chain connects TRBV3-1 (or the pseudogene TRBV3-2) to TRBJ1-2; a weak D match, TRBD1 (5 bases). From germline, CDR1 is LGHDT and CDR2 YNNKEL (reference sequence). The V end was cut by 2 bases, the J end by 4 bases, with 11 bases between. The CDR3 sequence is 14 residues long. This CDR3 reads CASSQFGGSYGYTF. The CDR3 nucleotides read TGTGCCAGCAGCCAATTCGGGGGGAGCTATGGCTACACCTTC.

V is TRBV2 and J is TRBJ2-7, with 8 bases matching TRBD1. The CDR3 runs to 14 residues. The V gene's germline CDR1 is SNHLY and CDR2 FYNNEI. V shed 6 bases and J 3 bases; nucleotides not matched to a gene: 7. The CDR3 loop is CASRMTGENYEQYF. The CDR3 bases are TGTGCCAGCAGGATGACAGGGGAAAACTACGAGCAGTACTTC.

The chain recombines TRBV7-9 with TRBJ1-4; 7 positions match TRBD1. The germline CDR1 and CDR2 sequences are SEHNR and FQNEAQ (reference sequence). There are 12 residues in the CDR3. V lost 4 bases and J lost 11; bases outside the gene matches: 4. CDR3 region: CASSWDSGKLFF. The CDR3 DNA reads TGTGCCAGCAGCTGGGACAGTGGGAAACTGTTTTTT.

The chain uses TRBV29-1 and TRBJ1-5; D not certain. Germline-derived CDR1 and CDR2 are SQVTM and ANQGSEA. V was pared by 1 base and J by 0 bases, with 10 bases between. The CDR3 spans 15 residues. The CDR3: CSVEAWHYSNQPQHF. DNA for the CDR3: TGCAGCGTTGAAGCATGGCACTATAGCAATCAGCCCCAGCATTTT.

The CDR3 DNA follows: TGTGCCAGTAGTAGCCGGACAGGGCAGTCCTATAATTCACCCCTCCACTTT. It translates to CASSSRTGQSYNSPLHF. The chain employs TRBV19 and TRBJ1-6; 8 bases align to TRBD1. Germline-derived CDR1 and CDR2 are LNHDA and SQIVND (reference sequence). The length of the CDR3 is 17 residues. The J segment lost 1 base and the V segment lost 4 bases, leaving 6 bases of the junction unmatched.

CDR3 region: CASSSDRAKNIQYF. DNA of the CDR3: TGTGCCAGCAGCTCGGACAGGGCCAAAAACATTCAGTACTTC. The rearrangement uses TRBV5-4 and TRBJ2-4; TRBD1 agrees at 7 bases. This CDR3 contains 14 residues. Germline CDR1 and CDR2: SGHNT and YYREEE (reference sequence). Trimming cost V 3 bases and J 1 base; bases outside gene matches: 1.

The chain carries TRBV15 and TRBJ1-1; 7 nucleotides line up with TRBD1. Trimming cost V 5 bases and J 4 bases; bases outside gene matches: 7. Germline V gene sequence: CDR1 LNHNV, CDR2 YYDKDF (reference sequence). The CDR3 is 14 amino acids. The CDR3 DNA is TGTGCCACCAGCCGTGACAGGGCGGGCACTGAAGCTTTCTTT. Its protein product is CATSRDRAGTEAFF.

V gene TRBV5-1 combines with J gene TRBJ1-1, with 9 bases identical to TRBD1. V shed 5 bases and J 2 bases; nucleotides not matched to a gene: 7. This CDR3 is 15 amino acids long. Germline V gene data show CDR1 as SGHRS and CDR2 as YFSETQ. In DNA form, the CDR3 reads TGCGCCAGCAGGATACAGGGGGCGACCAACACTGAAGCTTTCTTT. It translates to CASRIQGATNTEAFF.

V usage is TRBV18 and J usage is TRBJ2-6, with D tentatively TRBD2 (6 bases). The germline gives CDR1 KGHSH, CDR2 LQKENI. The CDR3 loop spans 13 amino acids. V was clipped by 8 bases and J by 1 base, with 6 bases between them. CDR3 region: CASRGSGANVLTF. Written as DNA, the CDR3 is TGTGCCAGCCGGGGGTCTGGGGCCAACGTCCTGACTTTC.

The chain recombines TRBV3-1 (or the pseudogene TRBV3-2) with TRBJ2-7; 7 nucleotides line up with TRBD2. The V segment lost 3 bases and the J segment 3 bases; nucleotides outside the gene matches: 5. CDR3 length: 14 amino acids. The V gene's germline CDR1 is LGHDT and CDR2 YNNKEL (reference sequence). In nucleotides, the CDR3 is TGTGCCAGCAGCCACGCTGGCGGGAGCTACGAGCAGTACTTC. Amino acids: CASSHAGGSYEQYF.

Written as DNA, the CDR3 is TGTGCCAGCAGCCAAATGGACAGGGCTTCCTATGGCTACACCTTC. This sequence encodes CASSQMDRASYGYTF. This rearrangement joins TRBV3-1 (or the pseudogene TRBV3-2) to TRBJ1-2; 8 bases map to TRBD1. Unmatched junction bases numbered 6, after V lost 2 bases and J lost 4 bases. This CDR3 is built from 15 residues. The germline V gene encodes CDR1 LGHDT and CDR2 YNNKEL (reference sequence).

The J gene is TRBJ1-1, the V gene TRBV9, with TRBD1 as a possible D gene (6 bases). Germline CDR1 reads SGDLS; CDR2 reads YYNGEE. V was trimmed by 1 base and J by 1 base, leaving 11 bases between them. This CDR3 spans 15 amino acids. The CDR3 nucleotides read TGTGCCAGCAGCGTAACACAGGGAGCGAACACTGAAGCTTTCTTT. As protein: CASSVTQGANTEAFF.

The CDR3 protein is CAISRTVEGPTF. CDR3 nucleotides: TGTGCCATCAGTCGGACAGTTGAGGGTCCCACCTTC. The chain recombines TRBV10-3 with TRBJ1-2, with D tentatively TRBD1 (6 bases). CDR3 length: 12 amino acids. Trimming took off 5 bases at V and 13 bases at J, with 17 bases between the two ends. Germline CDR1 reads ENHRY; CDR2 reads SYGVKD.

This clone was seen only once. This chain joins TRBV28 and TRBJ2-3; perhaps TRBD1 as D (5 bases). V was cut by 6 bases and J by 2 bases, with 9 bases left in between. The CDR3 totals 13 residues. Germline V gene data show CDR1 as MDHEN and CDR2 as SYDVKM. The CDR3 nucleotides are TGTGCCAGCAGGGGGCCGGACACAGATACGCAGTATTTT. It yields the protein CASRGPDTDTQYF.